A selection of T cell receptor beta chains follows, all from one sample in a study of blood T cell repertoires in COVID-19. Generated by immunoSEQ multiplex PCR, the TCRdb table keeps only in-frame clones and is missing some. Here the sample spans about 130,000 clones, about 81% being singletons. Sequenced sample: peripheral blood. These receptors all stem from a man aged 25-45 years with COVID-19, enrolled during active disease. CDR3s include the opening cysteine and the closing phenylalanine or tryptophan. The D gene is left open where the match is weak. Clone size, where shown, is once, few, many, or a class for clones that have expanded.

clone_size: NA
j_call: TRBJ2-2
d_call: TRBD2
v_call: TRBV11-2
cdr3_aa: CASSLAFGRAAGELFF
cdr3_nt: TGTGCCAGCAGCTTAGCTTTTGGGAGGGCCGCGGGGGAGCTGTTTTTT

clone_size: NA
j_call: TRBJ2-7
d_call: NA
v_call: TRBV18
cdr3_aa: CASTPTRTTYEQYF
cdr3_nt: TGTGCCAGCACCCCGACACGAACCACCTACGAGCAGTACTTC

clone_size: NA
j_call: TRBJ2-5
d_call: NA
v_call: TRBV2
cdr3_aa: CASSEAGSGRGETQYF
cdr3_nt: TGTGCCAGCAGTGAAGCGGGCTCCGGACGGGGAGAGACCCAGTACTTC

clone_size: many
j_call: TRBJ1-3
d_call: NA
v_call: TRBV3-1/TRBV3-2
cdr3_aa: CASSQGGAARGNTIYF
cdr3_nt: TGTGCCAGCAGCCAAGGTGGAGCCGCTAGGGGAAACACCATATATTTT

clone_size: once
j_call: TRBJ2-1
d_call: NA
v_call: TRBV27
cdr3_aa: CAGPVGFSYNEQFF
cdr3_nt: TGTGCCGGGCCGGTGGGCTTCTCCTACAATGAGCAGTTCTTC

clone_size: NA
j_call: TRBJ1-5
d_call: NA
v_call: TRBV5-6
cdr3_aa: CASSLAGDQPQHF
cdr3_nt: TGTGCCAGCAGCTTGGCAGGTGACCAGCCCCAGCATTTT

clone_size: few
j_call: TRBJ1-2
d_call: NA
v_call: TRBV7-7
cdr3_aa: CASSVRKVGGDYTF
cdr3_nt: TGTGCCAGCAGCGTCAGGAAGGTTGGAGGAGACTACACCTTC

clone_size: once
j_call: TRBJ1-4
d_call: NA
v_call: TRBV19
cdr3_aa: CASTPGRVADEKLFF
cdr3_nt: TGTGCCAGTACCCCCGGCAGGGTTGCGGATGAAAAACTGTTTTTT

clone_size: NA
j_call: TRBJ2-7
d_call: TRBD2
v_call: TRBV11-3
cdr3_aa: CASSFGLAGSYEQYF
cdr3_nt: TGTGCCAGCAGCTTCGGACTAGCGGGCTCCTACGAGCAGTACTTC

clone_size: NA
j_call: TRBJ2-1
d_call: NA
v_call: TRBV7-3
cdr3_aa: CASSATGTSSYNEQFF
cdr3_nt: TGTGCCAGCAGCGCCACCGGGACTTCTTCCTACAATGAGCAGTTCTTC

clone_size: NA
j_call: TRBJ2-7
d_call: NA
v_call: TRBV9
cdr3_aa: CASSVEAVDNAYEQYF
cdr3_nt: TGTGCCAGCAGCGTAGAAGCAGTCGACAACGCCTACGAGCAGTACTTC

clone_size: NA
j_call: TRBJ2-1
d_call: NA
v_call: TRBV7-9
cdr3_aa: CASSPLPARFGNEQFF
cdr3_nt: TGTGCCAGCAGCCCACTCCCTGCCAGGTTTGGCAATGAGCAGTTCTTC

clone_size: NA
j_call: TRBJ1-2
d_call: TRBD1
v_call: TRBV6-6
cdr3_aa: CASRSDRGFYGYTF
cdr3_nt: TGTGCCAGCAGGTCGGACAGGGGGTTCTATGGCTACACCTTC

clone_size: NA
j_call: TRBJ2-7
d_call: NA
v_call: TRBV2
cdr3_aa: CASSPPSRVHEQYF
cdr3_nt: TGTGCCAGCAGTCCGCCTAGTCGGGTCCACGAGCAGTACTTC

clone_size: NA
j_call: TRBJ1-5
d_call: NA
v_call: TRBV27
cdr3_aa: CASRPGWFGGQPQHF
cdr3_nt: TGTGCCAGCAGGCCAGGATGGTTCGGAGGTCAGCCCCAGCATTTT

clone_size: NA
j_call: TRBJ1-4
d_call: NA
v_call: TRBV28
cdr3_aa: CASRDDRRHEKLFF
cdr3_nt: TGTGCCAGCAGGGACGACAGGCGGCATGAAAAACTGTTTTTT

clone_size: NA
j_call: TRBJ2-7
d_call: NA
v_call: TRBV28
cdr3_aa: CASSPPGVSSHEQYF
cdr3_nt: TGTGCCAGCAGTCCCCCCGGGGTCAGTTCCCACGAGCAGTACTTC

clone_size: NA
j_call: TRBJ2-3
d_call: TRBD2
v_call: TRBV7-2
cdr3_aa: CASSSPRGGYTDTQYF
cdr3_nt: TGTGCCAGCAGTTCGCCCCGGGGGGGTTACACAGATACGCAGTATTTT

clone_size: NA
j_call: TRBJ1-2
d_call: NA
v_call: TRBV30
cdr3_aa: CAWKAGPEGGYTF
cdr3_nt: TGTGCCTGGAAGGCAGGGCCCGAAGGTGGCTACACCTTC

clone_size: NA
j_call: TRBJ2-1
d_call: NA
v_call: TRBV2
cdr3_aa: CASSEGLNNEQFF
cdr3_nt: TGTGCCAGCAGTGAGGGCCTAAACAATGAGCAGTTCTTC

clone_size: NA
j_call: TRBJ1-4
d_call: TRBD1
v_call: TRBV28
cdr3_aa: CASISGGAFNEKLFF
cdr3_nt: TGTGCCAGCATCTCAGGGGGCGCTTTTAATGAAAAACTGTTTTTT

clone_size: few
j_call: TRBJ1-6
d_call: TRBD1
v_call: TRBV5-1
cdr3_aa: CASSWGTGASSPLHF
cdr3_nt: TGCGCCAGCAGCTGGGGGACAGGTGCTTCTTCACCCCTCCACTTT

clone_size: NA
j_call: TRBJ2-2
d_call: TRBD2
v_call: TRBV28
cdr3_aa: CASRGGLAGDFNTGELFF
cdr3_nt: TGTGCCAGCAGGGGGGGACTAGCGGGCGACTTTAACACCGGGGAGCTGTTTTTT

clone_size: NA
j_call: TRBJ1-1
d_call: NA
v_call: TRBV9
cdr3_aa: CASSTTPQGAEAFF
cdr3_nt: TGTGCCAGCAGCACGACCCCTCAGGGCGCTGAAGCTTTCTTT

clone_size: NA
j_call: TRBJ2-7
d_call: TRBD2
v_call: TRBV7-9
cdr3_aa: CASSSSGNPYEQYF
cdr3_nt: TGTGCCAGCAGCTCCAGCGGGAACCCCTACGAGCAGTACTTC